This T cell receptor beta chain was recorded in a study of identical twins. Template switching (which added a universal primer site) was used, and cDNA carried unique molecular identifiers. MiXCR, run by TCRdb on the 5' RACE reads, gives a single entry per CDR3 protein. The repertoire has fewer than 250,000 distinct CDR3 sequences, about 7.5% of them found once; the top ten carry about 5.6%. This sample also appeared in a second study, on yellow fever vaccine responses in identical twins. From that report: Vaccine-induced T cell responses in twins were reportedly observed to appear partly convergent, partly personalized.

The sample was CD8+ T cells sorted from blood. This TCR came from a woman younger than 30 in good health.

CDR3 sequence (DNA): TGTGCCATCAGTGAGGCCAGGGAGATGGCACAAAACATTCAGTACTTC. The encoded protein is CAISEAREMAQNIQYF. The chain uses TRBV10-3 and TRBJ2-4; D is tentatively TRBD1 or TRBD2 (5 bases each). From germline, CDR1 is ENHRY and CDR2 SYGVKD. This CDR3 spans 16 amino acids. V dropped 2 bases and J dropped 5 bases, with 16 bases sitting between them.